This TCR beta chain stems from a study of blood T cell repertoires in COVID-19. This CDR3 contains 15 residues. Trimming removed 0 bases from V and 9 bases from J; junction bases left unmatched: 8. The germline V gene encodes CDR1 LGHNA and CDR2 YSLEER. The authors' processing: Cell counts per sample came from amplifying reference gene primers. Some clones are missing from TCRdb's copy, which holds only in-frame ones; the method was immunoSEQ multiplex PCR. V, J and clone size reflect that table, while D and trimming were determined from the DNA. The sample lists around 45,000 clones; 69% were seen once.

The sample taken for sequencing was peripheral blood. V usage is TRBV4-3 and J usage is TRBJ2-1; 7 bases are a match to TRBD2. The sequence derives from an older man with acute or convalescent COVID-19. The CDR3 sequence is CASSQDSSGVLEQFF. The CDR3 DNA sequence: TGCGCCAGCAGCCAAGATTCTAGCGGTGTTCTTGAGCAGTTCTTC.